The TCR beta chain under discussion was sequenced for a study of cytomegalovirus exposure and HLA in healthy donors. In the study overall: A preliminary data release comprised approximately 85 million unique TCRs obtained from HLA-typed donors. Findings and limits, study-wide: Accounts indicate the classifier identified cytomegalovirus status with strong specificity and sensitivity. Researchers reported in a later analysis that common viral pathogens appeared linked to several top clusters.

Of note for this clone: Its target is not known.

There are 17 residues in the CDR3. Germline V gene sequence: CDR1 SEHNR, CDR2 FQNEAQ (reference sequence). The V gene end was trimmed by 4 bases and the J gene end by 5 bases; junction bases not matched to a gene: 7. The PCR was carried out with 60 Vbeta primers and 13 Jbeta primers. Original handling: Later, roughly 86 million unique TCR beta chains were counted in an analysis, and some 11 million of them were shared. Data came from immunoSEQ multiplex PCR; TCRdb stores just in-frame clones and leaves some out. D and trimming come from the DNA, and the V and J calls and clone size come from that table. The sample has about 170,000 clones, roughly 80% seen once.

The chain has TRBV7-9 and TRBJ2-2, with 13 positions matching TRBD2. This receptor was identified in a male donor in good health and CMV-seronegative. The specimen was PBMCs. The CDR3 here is CASSWTSGRVGTGELFF. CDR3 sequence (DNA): TGTGCCAGCAGCTGGACTAGCGGGAGAGTAGGGACCGGGGAGCTGTTTTTT.